This T cell receptor beta chain was identified during a study of identical twins. Each CDR3 protein is one row after TCRdb ran MiXCR on the 5' RACE reads. Here the sample spans around 1.7 million distinct CDR3 sequences, about 32% being singletons. The CDR3 runs 14 residues. Germline assignment: CDR1 DFQATT and CDR2 SNEGSKA (reference sequence). V lost 3 bases and J 5 bases, leaving 13 bases between the germline ends. This chain joins TRBV20-1 and TRBJ2-2; D gene uncertain. Sequencing was carried out using cord blood. This clonotype was sampled from a newborn girl in good health. This CDR3 is CSASLQMATGELFF. CDR3 DNA: TGCAGTGCTAGCCTACAGATGGCGACCGGGGAGCTGTTTTTT.